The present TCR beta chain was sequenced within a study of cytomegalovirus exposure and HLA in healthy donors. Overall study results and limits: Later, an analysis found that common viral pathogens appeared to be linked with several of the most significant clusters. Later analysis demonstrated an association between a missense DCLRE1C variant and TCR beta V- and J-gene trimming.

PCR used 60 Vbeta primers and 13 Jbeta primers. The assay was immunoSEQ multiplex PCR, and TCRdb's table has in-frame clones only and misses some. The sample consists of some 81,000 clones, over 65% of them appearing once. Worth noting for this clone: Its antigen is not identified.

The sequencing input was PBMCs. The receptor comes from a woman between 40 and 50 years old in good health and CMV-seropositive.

CDR3 sequence (DNA): TGTGCCAGCCGGGAGGTTCGGGGGCTATACACTGAAGCTTTCTTT. Protein product: CASREVRGLYTEAFF. The chain recombines TRBV2 with TRBJ1-1; weak D call: TRBD1 (6 bases). V lost 8 bases to trimming and J lost 3 bases, with 19 bases between them. The CDR3 contains 15 residues. Germline V gives CDR1 SNHLY, CDR2 FYNNEI.